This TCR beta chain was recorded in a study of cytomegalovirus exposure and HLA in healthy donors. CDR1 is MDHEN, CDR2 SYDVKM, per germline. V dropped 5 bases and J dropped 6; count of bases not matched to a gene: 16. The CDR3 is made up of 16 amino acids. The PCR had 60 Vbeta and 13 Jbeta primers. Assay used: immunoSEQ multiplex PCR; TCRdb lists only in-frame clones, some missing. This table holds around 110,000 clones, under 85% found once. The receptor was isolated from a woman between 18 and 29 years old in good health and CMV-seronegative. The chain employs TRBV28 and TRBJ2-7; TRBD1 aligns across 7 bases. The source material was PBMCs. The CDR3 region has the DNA TGTGCCAGCAGTCCCATCAAGGCACAGGGGACGGGCGAGCAGTACTTC. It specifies CASSPIKAQGTGEQYF.